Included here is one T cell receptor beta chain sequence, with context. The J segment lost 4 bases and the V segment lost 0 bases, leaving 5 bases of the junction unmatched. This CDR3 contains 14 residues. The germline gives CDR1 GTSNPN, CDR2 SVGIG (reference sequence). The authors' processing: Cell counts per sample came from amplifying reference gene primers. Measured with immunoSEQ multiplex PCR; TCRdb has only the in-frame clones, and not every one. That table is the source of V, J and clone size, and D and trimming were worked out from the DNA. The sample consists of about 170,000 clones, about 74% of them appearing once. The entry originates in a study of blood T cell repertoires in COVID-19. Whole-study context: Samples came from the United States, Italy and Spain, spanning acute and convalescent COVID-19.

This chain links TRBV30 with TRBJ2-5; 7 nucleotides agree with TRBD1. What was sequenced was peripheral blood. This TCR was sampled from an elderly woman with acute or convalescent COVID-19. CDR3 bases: TGTGCCTGGAGTGTACTTGCAGGGGGAGAGACCCAGTACTTC. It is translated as CAWSVLAGGETQYF. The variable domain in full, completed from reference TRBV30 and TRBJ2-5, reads SQTIHQWPATLVQPVGSPLSLECTVEGTSNPNLYWYRQAAGRGLQLLFYSVGIGQISSEVPQNLSASRPQDRQFILSSKKLLLSDSGFYLCAWSVLAGGETQYFGPGTRLLVL.